The sequence of this T cell receptor (beta chain) was determined in a study of vaccination and CD4 T cells after COVID-19. Across the whole study: Convalescent donors were composed of six males and four females, of whom two were Hispanic. Median time from second vaccine dose to sampling was over 55 days (14 to 241). Study-wide findings and caveats: Only after vaccination were a median 86.3% of convalescents' reactive clones seen. Going from approximately 21 to 40, median SARS-CoV-2-reactive clonotypes did not rise significantly.

Cultured CD4+ T cell DNA underwent sequencing with the Oncomine TCR Beta short-read assay. TCRdb reprocessed the PCR reads with MiXCR, giving one entry per CDR3 protein. The sample has roughly 1,900 distinct CDR3 sequences, just under 20% seen once. This sample's treatment: roughly 11-day PBMC culture with coronavirus spike peptide pools or control peptides (ViraFEST assay). CD4+ T cells that came from the unexposed donor were collected before the COVID-19 pandemic (2011-2018). The CDR3 length is 14 residues. From germline, CDR1 is KGHDR and CDR2 SFDVKD. Trimming pared 4 bases from V and 4 bases from J, leaving 12 bases between. In its sample, this clonotype is medium-sized (0.01 to 0.1%). What it binds is unknown.

The sample was CD4+ T cells from blood, cultured in vitro. The chain combines TRBV24-1 with TRBJ1-2; D is ambiguous. This receptor was taken from a human donor in good health. CDR3 DNA: TGTGCCACCAGTGAGAACTGGGGAGCCTATGGCTACACCTTC. Translation: CATSENWGAYGYTF.